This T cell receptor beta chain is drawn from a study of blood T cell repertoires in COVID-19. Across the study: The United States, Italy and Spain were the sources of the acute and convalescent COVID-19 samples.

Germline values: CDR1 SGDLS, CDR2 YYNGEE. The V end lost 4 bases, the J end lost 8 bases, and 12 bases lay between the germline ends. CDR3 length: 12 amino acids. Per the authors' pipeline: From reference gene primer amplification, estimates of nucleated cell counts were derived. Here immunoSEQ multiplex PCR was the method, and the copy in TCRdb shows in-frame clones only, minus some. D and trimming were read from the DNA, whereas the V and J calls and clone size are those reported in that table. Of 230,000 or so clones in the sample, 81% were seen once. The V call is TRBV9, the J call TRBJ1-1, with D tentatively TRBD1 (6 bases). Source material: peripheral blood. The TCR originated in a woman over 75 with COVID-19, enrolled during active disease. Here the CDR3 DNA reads TGTGCCAGCAGCAAGACCGGGACAGAAGCTTTCTTT. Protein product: CASSKTGTEAFF.